The present T cell receptor (beta chain) was sequenced within a study of a mutant IDH1 vaccine in newly diagnosed glioma. About the study: The treated population exhibited a male proportion of roughly 62%, a female proportion of roughly 40%, and a mean age of roughly 39 years.

Some clones are missing from TCRdb's copy, which holds only in-frame ones; the method was immunoSEQ multiplex PCR. This table has 100,000 to 120,000 clones, about nine tenths appearing once. Germline V lookup: CDR1 MDHEN, CDR2 SYDVKM. Trimming pared 8 bases from V and 0 bases from J, leaving 11 bases between. The CDR3 covers 14 residues. Time point here: week 11, during vaccination. Doses comprised 300 ug of mutant IDH1 20-mer peptide each, plus topical imiquimod. This clone came up once. No antigen is known for it. Sequencing was performed on PBMCs, taken from a glioma patient whose treatment included an IDH1 peptide vaccine. The chain recombines TRBV28 with TRBJ2-1; D remains unclear. The sequence was obtained from a woman between 45 and 65 years old with glioma. This CDR3 reads CASLGPSSYNEQFF. Here the CDR3 DNA reads TGTGCCAGCCTAGGTCCAAGCTCCTACAATGAGCAGTTCTTC.